One sample yielded the 23 T cell receptor beta chains listed below, sequenced in a study of beta chain features in type 1 diabetes. The study's findings and limits: Shortening that was moderate but significant affected the TCRB CDR3s of Type 1 diabetes patients in all four CD4+ subsets.

The investigators reverse transcribed all of the isolated RNA, so they sequenced expressed TCRB transcripts. The table came from immunoSEQ multiplex PCR; TCRdb's copy has only in-frame clones and leaves some out. This sample has about 68,000 clones, with almost 50% found just once. Their cognate antigens are unknown. The specimen sequenced was central memory CD4+ T cells from blood. The receptors derive from a man younger than 45 with type 1 diabetes.

The V gene is TRBV7-2, the J gene TRBJ2-2; 11 positions match TRBD2. The length of the CDR3 is 19 residues. The junction had 14 bases not matched to a gene; V was cut back by 7 bases and J by 1 base. CDR1 is SGHTA, CDR2 FQGNSA, per germline. The CDR3 reads CASNGGLAGPIRNTGELFF. CDR3 nucleotides: TGTGCCAGCAATGGAGGACTAGCGGGCCCGATAAGGAACACCGGGGAGCTGTTTTTT.

The J gene is TRBJ2-7, the V gene TRBV27, with TRBD2 matching 10 bases. Unmatched junction bases numbered 4, after V lost 4 bases and J lost 4 bases. Germline CDR1 MNHEY, CDR2 SMNVEV (reference sequence). The CDR3 is made up of 14 amino acids. The CDR3 coding sequence is TGTGCCAGCAGTTGGACTAGCGGAAGTTACGAGCAGTACTTC. It is translated as CASSWTSGSYEQYF.

This chain joins TRBV6-5 and TRBJ2-5; D not resolved. Per germline, CDR1 MNHEY and CDR2 SVGAGI. The V end was cut by 6 bases, the J end by 3 bases, with 14 bases between. The CDR3 has 14 amino acids. The CDR3 loop is CASSPSVVKETQYF. The DNA of the CDR3 is TGTGCCAGCAGCCCCTCGGTGGTTAAAGAGACCCAGTACTTC.

The table lists this clone with a few counts. The chain combines TRBV4-2 with TRBJ2-3; the D is unclear. V lost 2 bases and J lost 4, with 7 bases in between. This CDR3 comprises 13 residues. Per germline, CDR1 LGHNA and CDR2 YNFKEQ. CDR3 in amino acids: CASSQLVPDTQYF. In nucleotides, the CDR3 is TGTGCCAGCAGCCAACTAGTTCCAGATACGCAGTATTTT.

The table lists this clone with a few counts. V usage is TRBV18 and J usage is TRBJ2-5, with D uncertain. Trimming took 0 bases from V and 1 from J, leaving 3 bases between them. CDR1 KGHSH and CDR2 LQKENI come from the germline V gene. CDR3 length: 13 amino acids. The CDR3 region has the DNA TGTGCCAGCTCACCACCTCTCCAAGAGACCCAGTACTTC. As protein: CASSPPLQETQYF.

V usage is TRBV9 and J usage is TRBJ2-2; TRBD2 matches 10 bases. Unmatched junction bases numbered 13, after V lost 0 bases and J lost 5 bases. The CDR3 loop spans 19 amino acids. The germline gives CDR1 SGDLS, CDR2 YYNGEE. The CDR3 region has the DNA TGTGCCAGCAGCGTAGTCTCCCTAGCGGGAGCTTATGGGACCGGGGAGCTGTTTTTT. This codes for CASSVVSLAGAYGTGELFF. Supplemented by reference TRBV9 and TRBJ2-2, the full variable domain reads DSGVTQTPKHLITATGQRVTLRCSPRSGDLSVYWYQQSLDQGLQFLIQYYNGEERAKGNILERFSAQQFPDLHSELNLSSLELGDSALYFCASSVVSLAGAYGTGELFFGEGSRLTVL.

The V gene is TRBV6-1, the J gene TRBJ1-1; D perhaps matches TRBD1 (5 bases). CDR1 and CDR2 (germline): MNHNS, SASEGT. V was trimmed by 6 bases and J by 4 bases, leaving 15 bases between them. This CDR3 region has 14 residues. CDR3: CASRKTAGVTEAFF. DNA for the CDR3: TGTGCCAGCAGGAAGACAGCTGGGGTCACTGAAGCTTTCTTT.

This rearrangement joins TRBV7-8 to TRBJ2-1, with D perhaps matching TRBD2 (6 bases). The CDR3 covers 14 residues. Germline CDR1 and CDR2: SGHVS and FQNEAQ. Trimming took 5 bases from V and 5 from J, leaving 13 bases between them. CDR3 in amino acids: CASSPRETHNEQFF. The CDR3 DNA is TGTGCCAGCAGCCCCCGGGAGACCCACAATGAGCAGTTCTTC.

V is TRBV5-1 and J is TRBJ2-3; 8 bases match TRBD1. There are 15 residues in the CDR3. The junction had 7 bases not matched to a gene; V was cut back by 4 bases and J by 3 bases. Germline V gene lookup returns CDR1 SGHRS and CDR2 YFSETQ. The CDR3 reads CASSMDRVGTDTQYF. Here the CDR3 DNA reads TGCGCCAGCAGCATGGACAGGGTCGGGACAGATACGCAGTATTTT. Full variable domain (remainder filled in from reference TRBV5-1 and TRBJ2-3): KAGVTQTPRYLIKTRGQQVTLSCSPISGHRSVSWYQQTPGQGLQFLFEYFSETQRNKGNFPGRFSGRQFSNSRSEMNVSTLELGDSALYLCASSMDRVGTDTQYFGPGTRLTVL.

The CDR3 loop is CASSVGGTDTQYF. The CDR3 DNA follows: TGTGCCAGCAGTGTTGGGGGGACAGATACGCAGTATTTT. V gene TRBV11-3 combines with J gene TRBJ2-3, with TRBD2 as a possible D gene (6 bases). This CDR3 spans 13 amino acids. CDR1 SGHNT and CDR2 YENEEA come from the germline V gene. The V end was cut by 6 bases, the J end by 3 bases, with 10 bases between.

This rearrangement joins TRBV5-1 to TRBJ2-6; D might be TRBD2 (5 bases). Between the trimmed V and J ends, which lost 2 bases and 0 bases, there was a span of 21 bases. CDR1 and CDR2 from the germline V gene are SGHRS and YFSETQ. The CDR3 extends over 20 amino acids. CDR3 bases: TGCGCCAGCAGCTTTAACCCCCGGCAAATAACTAGCTCTGGGGCCAACGTCCTGACTTTC. It codes for CASSFNPRQITSSGANVLTF.

Written as DNA, the CDR3 is TGCGCCAGCAGCCGCGGAACGGACACAGATACGCAGTATTTT. The encoded protein is CASSRGTDTDTQYF. The genes are TRBV5-1 and TRBJ2-3, with unresolved D. Trimming took 4 bases from V and 2 from J, leaving 11 bases between them. CDR1 and CDR2 from the germline V gene are SGHRS and YFSETQ. This CDR3 spans 14 amino acids.

This clone has just a few counts. This chain uses TRBV4-1 with TRBJ1-4; no definite D call. Looked up from germline, CDR1 is MGHRA and CDR2 is YSYEKL. The CDR3 totals 13 residues. The V and J ends lost 4 bases and 5 bases respectively, with 8 bases between them. This CDR3 is CASSRTTNEKLFF. The CDR3 coding sequence is TGCGCCAGCAGCCGAACGACAAATGAAAAACTGTTTTTT.

The CDR3 reads CASKEETQYF. The DNA for the CDR3 is TGTGCCAGCAAGGAGGAGACCCAGTACTTC. J is TRBJ2-5 and V is TRBV2, with unresolved D. Germline assignment: CDR1 SNHLY and CDR2 FYNNEI. CDR3 size: 10 residues. V was cut by 7 bases and J by 5 bases, with 5 bases left in between.

The chain combines TRBV6-5 with TRBJ2-3; tentative D call: TRBD1 (6 bases). There are 14 residues in the CDR3. V dropped 5 bases and J dropped 2 bases, with 11 bases sitting between them. The germline V gene has CDR1 MNHEY and CDR2 SVGAGI. The CDR3 nucleotides read TGTGCCAGCAGTGAAGGGGGTTTCACAGATACGCAGTATTTT. This gives the protein CASSEGGFTDTQYF.

This clone showed up just a few times. CDR3 region: CASSQGRGGGETQYF. The CDR3 DNA reads as TGTGCCAGCAGCCAAGGGCGGGGGGGAGGAGAGACCCAGTACTTC. The chain uses TRBV4-2 and TRBJ2-5; TRBD2 agrees at 9 bases. The germline gives CDR1 LGHNA, CDR2 YNFKEQ. The CDR3 runs to 15 residues. The J segment lost 4 bases and the V segment lost 1 base, leaving 4 bases of the junction unmatched.

The chain has TRBV4-1 and TRBJ2-2, with 8 nucleotides matching TRBD2. V gave up 3 bases and J gave up 6 bases; unmatched junction bases: 6. CDR1 MGHRA and CDR2 YSYEKL come from the germline V gene. This CDR3 is 15 amino acids long. The CDR3 spells CASSQGSGIAGELFF. Here the CDR3 DNA reads TGCGCCAGCAGCCAGGGTAGCGGGATCGCCGGGGAGCTGTTTTTT.

V gene TRBV29-1 combines with J gene TRBJ1-1; D might be TRBD1 (5 bases). Germline values: CDR1 SQVTM, CDR2 ANQGSEA. The CDR3 consists of 12 residues. Trimming pared 4 bases from V and 8 bases from J, leaving 14 bases between. This CDR3 reads CSVAQGWREAFF. In DNA form, the CDR3 reads TGCAGCGTTGCCCAGGGTTGGAGAGAAGCTTTCTTT.

This clone was found a few times. The V and J genes are TRBV30 and TRBJ1-2, with D unclear. The CDR3 sequence is 13 residues long. The V and J ends lost 1 base and 0 bases respectively, with 6 bases between them. Germline assignment: CDR1 GTSNPN and CDR2 SVGIG (reference sequence). The CDR3 region is CAWSADTNYGYTF. CDR3 nucleotides: TGTGCCTGGAGTGCCGACACTAACTATGGCTACACCTTC. The variable domain in full, completed from reference TRBV30 and TRBJ1-2, reads SQTIHQWPATLVQPVGSPLSLECTVEGTSNPNLYWYRQAAGRGLQLLFYSVGIGQISSEVPQNLSASRPQDRQFILSSKKLLLSDSGFYLCAWSADTNYGYTFGSGTRLTVV.

This clone was observed a handful of times. The chain uses TRBV30 and TRBJ2-1; 7 nucleotides line up with TRBD2. Germline CDR1 reads GTSNPN; CDR2 reads SVGIG (reference sequence). The CDR3 has 12 residues. V lost 0 bases, J lost 12 bases, and 5 bases stayed unmatched. The DNA for the CDR3 is TGTGCCTGGAGTGTACCGGGGGGAGGGCAGTTCTTC. Translation: CAWSVPGGGQFF.

This clone was picked up a small number of times. The chain carries TRBV7-2 and TRBJ1-1; D is undetermined. V was cut by 6 bases and J by 4 bases, with 9 bases left in between. CDR3 length: 12 amino acids. Germline V CDR1 and CDR2: SGHTA, FQGNSA. CDR3: CASSPGFTEAFF. DNA of the CDR3: TGTGCCAGCAGTCCAGGATTCACTGAAGCTTTCTTT.

This clone has a handful of counts. Different DNA sequences within this sample yield the same CDR3. The chain couples TRBV11-2 to TRBJ1-1; D unresolved. The CDR3 sequence is 12 residues long. Deletions cut 1 base from V and 4 bases from J, with 4 bases between. CDR1 is SGHAT and CDR2 is FQNNGV in the germline V gene. The CDR3 sequence is CASSLASTEAFF. The CDR3 bases are TGTGCCAGCAGCTTAGCCTCCACTGAAGCTTTCTTT.

In DNA, the CDR3 is TGTGCCATCAGTGAGTCACAGGAGCAGTTCTTC. Protein sequence: CAISESQEQFF. The V gene is TRBV10-3, the J gene TRBJ2-1, with D unclear. The CDR3 is 11 residues long. Germline CDR1 is ENHRY and CDR2 is SYGVKD. V was cut by 0 bases and J by 10 bases, with 4 bases left in between.